This TCR beta chain was sequenced during a study of molecular identifiers for immune sequencing clone quantification (dated by TCRdb to 2017 to 2018). Describing the broader study: For a replicate experiment, RNA from approximately 20,000 or 98,000 naive CD8 T cells was divided into five aliquots, and four of the five aliquots were sequenced. This methods study benchmarked molecular-identifier clustering-based TCR repertoire sequencing (MIDCIRS) and TCR RNA copy counting, using CD8 T cells to do so.

Beyond this particular receptor, the publication reports: Highly expanded clone sizes could be underestimated because identical TCR molecules may share a barcode. In CMV-specific effector cells, over 98% of molecules were held by clones above 20 RNA copies, whereas under 1% of molecules were held by such clones in naive cells. Approximately 3.3 recovered TCR RNA copies per cell were obtained by modeling, versus roughly 9.7 by digital PCR, implying a capture efficiency of approximately 27%. When barcode sub-clustering was left out, chimeric consensus sequences inflated TCR diversity, with chimeras reaching as high as 47%. Naive libraries contained spiked-in Jurkat TCR RNA (approximately ten copies' worth), which is not part of the donor repertoire. Even against a background of one million naive CD8 T cells, spiked-in Jurkat TCR RNA amounting to a single cell's worth was reported to be detectable.

This clonotype appeared many times. Its target antigen remains unknown. Base-call qualities are not available, and no considerably larger clone is one nucleotide away. V is reduced by 3 bases and J by 4 bases, leaving a spacing of 16 bases between them. From cysteine to phenylalanine, the CDR3 is 15 amino acids long. The retained sequence is limited to the CDR3, 45 bases, with the frame set at the first base. Looking up the germline V gene yields CDR1 SGDLS and CDR2 YYNGEE. Libraries of naive CD8 T cells were generated from roughly 20,000 to 1,000,000 sorted cells, with 10%, 30% or 50% of the purified RNA used. Naive CD8 T cells were FACS-sorted as CD8+CD4-CCR7+CD45RA+ on a BD FACSAria II into RLT Plus buffer. To test detection sensitivity, Jurkat RNA equal to around 10 TCR copies was added to samples of about 20,000-1,000,000 naive CD8 T cells. CD8 T cells were enriched using RosetteSep CD8+ T Cell Enrichment Cocktail and Ficoll-Paque, and the enriched cells then underwent ACK red cell lysis.

Library creation used PCR. Sequencing relied on an Illumina HiSeq 4000. Preparation of bulk TCR libraries followed a previously described approach, with the TCR primers listed in Table S5. Total RNA was purified with the Qiagen AllPrep DNA/RNA kit. Before any analysis, reads coming from multiple sequencing runs of the same library were combined into one pool. As for the original processing: Only reads with exact TCR constant sequence were kept, trimmed to 150 nt, and grouped by their 12-nt molecular barcodes. Within each barcode group, reads were sub-clustered at a 15% Levenshtein threshold, and quality-weighted consensus sequences were built per RNA molecule. Non-functional sequences were filtered out, along with any lower-count sequence sitting one edit away from another sequence. On the basis of fitting two negative binomial distributions, barcode sub-clusters with fewer than 20% of the maximum read count were discarded. TCRdb reworked the public reads: Q25 trimming with fastp, MiXCR clone assembly, productive beta chains retained. Each CDR3 protein appears once, grouped with its most common genes and DNA. TCRdb, not the authors, supplied the V and J calls. The sample has tens of thousands of distinct CDR3 sequences on record, about 25% of them singletons. Around 1.9% of the sample rests with the top ten.

Material: naive CD8+ T cells from blood, with Jurkat cell RNA spiked in. Explained via the paper, the cell subset or site label denotes: FACS-sorted CD8+CD4-CCR7+CD45RA+ naive T cells. The receptor was isolated from a human donor in good health. Some libraries in this study had Jurkat cell RNA spiked in. In this chain, TRBV9 is recombined with TRBJ2-5, with the D gene call left open. The CDR3 protein is CASSEGLGGGETQYF. DNA sequence: TGTGCCAGCAGCGAGGGTTTAGGCGGCGGAGAGACCCAGTACTTC.